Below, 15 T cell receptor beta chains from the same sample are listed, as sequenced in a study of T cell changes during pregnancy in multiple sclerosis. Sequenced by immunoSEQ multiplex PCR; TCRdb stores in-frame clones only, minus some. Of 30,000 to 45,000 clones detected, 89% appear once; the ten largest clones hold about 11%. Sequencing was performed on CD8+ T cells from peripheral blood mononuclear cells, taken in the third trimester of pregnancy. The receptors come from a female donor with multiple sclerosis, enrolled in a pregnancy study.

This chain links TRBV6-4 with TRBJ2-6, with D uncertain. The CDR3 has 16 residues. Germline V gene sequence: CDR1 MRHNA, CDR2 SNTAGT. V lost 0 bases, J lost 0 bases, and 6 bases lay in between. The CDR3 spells CASSDSGHSGANVLTF. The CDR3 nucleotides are TGTGCCAGCAGTGACTCTGGCCACTCTGGGGCCAACGTCCTGACTTTC.

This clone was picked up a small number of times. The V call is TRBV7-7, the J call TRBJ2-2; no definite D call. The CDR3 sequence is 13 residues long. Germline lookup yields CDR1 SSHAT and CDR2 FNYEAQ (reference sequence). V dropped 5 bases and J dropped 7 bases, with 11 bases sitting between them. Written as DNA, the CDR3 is TGTGCCAGCAGCCCCTCTCCTAGCGGGGAGCTGTTTTTT. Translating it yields CASSPSPSGELFF.

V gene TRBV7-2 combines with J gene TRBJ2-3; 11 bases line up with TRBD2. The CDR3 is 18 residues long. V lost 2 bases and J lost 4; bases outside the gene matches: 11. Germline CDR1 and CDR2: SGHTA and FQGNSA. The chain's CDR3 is CASSLPVAGGPLADTQYF. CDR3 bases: TGTGCCAGCAGCTTACCCGTAGCGGGGGGGCCCTTGGCAGATACGCAGTATTTT.

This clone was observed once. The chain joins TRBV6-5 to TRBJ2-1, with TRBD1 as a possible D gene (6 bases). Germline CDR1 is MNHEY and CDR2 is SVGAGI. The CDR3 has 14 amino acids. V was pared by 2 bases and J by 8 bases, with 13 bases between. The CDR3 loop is CASSYGGPADEQFF. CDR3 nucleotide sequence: TGTGCCAGCAGTTACGGGGGCCCAGCGGATGAGCAGTTCTTC.

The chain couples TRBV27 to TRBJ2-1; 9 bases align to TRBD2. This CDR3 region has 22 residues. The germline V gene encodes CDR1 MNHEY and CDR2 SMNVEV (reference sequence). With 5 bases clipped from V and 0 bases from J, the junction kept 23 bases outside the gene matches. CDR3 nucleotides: TGTGCCAGCAGTACTAAGCCCCAGGGAGCGGGAGGACCCCACAGCTCCTACAATGAGCAGTTCTTC. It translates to CASSTKPQGAGGPHSSYNEQFF.

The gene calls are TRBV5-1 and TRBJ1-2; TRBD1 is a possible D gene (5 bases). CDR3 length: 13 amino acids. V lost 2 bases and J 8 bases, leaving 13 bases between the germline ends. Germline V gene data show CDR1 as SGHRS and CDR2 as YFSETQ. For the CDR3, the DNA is TGCGCCAGCAGCTTCAGGGAGGATCGGGGCTACACCTTC. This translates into CASSFREDRGYTF.

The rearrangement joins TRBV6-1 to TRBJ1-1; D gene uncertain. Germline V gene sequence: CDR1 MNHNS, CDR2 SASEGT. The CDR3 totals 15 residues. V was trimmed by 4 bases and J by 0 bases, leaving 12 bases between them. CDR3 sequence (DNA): TGTGCCAGCAGTGGTACCATTTACTTGAACACTGAAGCTTTCTTT. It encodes CASSGTIYLNTEAFF.

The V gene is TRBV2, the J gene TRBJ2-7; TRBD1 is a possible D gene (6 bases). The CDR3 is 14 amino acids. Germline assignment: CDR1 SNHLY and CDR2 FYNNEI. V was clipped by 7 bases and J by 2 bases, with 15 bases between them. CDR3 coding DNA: TGTGCCAGCACCCCACAGGGCTACGCCTACGAGCAGTACTTC. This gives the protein CASTPQGYAYEQYF.

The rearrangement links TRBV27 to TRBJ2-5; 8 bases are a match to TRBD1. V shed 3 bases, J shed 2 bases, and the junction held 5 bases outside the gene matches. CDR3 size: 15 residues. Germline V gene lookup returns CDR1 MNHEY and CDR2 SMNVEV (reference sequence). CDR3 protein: CASSFVGQAQETQYF. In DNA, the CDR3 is TGTGCCAGCAGTTTCGTGGGACAGGCGCAAGAGACCCAGTACTTC.

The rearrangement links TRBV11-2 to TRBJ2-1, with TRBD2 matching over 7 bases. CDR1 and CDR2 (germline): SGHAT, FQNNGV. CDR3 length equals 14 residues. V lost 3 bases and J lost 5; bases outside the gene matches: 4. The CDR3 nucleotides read TGTGCCAGCAGCTTTTTTGGGGGGGACAATGAGCAGTTCTTC. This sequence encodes CASSFFGGDNEQFF.

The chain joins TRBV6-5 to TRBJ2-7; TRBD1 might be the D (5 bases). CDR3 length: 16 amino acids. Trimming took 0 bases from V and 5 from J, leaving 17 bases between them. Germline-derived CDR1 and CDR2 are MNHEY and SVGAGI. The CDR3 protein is CASSYSGRTRWDEQYF. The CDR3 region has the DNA TGTGCCAGCAGTTACTCCGGTCGGACACGTTGGGACGAGCAGTACTTC.

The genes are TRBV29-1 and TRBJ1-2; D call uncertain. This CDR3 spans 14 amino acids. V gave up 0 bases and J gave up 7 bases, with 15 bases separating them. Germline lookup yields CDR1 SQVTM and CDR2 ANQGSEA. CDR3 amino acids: CSVEDLPGTAGYTF. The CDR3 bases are TGCAGCGTTGAAGATCTTCCGGGAACGGCTGGCTACACCTTC.

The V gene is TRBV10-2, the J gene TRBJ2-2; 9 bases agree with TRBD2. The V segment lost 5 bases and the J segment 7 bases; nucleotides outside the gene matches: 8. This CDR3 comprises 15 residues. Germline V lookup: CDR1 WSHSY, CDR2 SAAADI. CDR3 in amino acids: CASSTGTSLVGELFF. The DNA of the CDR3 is TGCGCCAGCAGTACCGGGACTAGCTTGGTCGGGGAGCTGTTTTTT.

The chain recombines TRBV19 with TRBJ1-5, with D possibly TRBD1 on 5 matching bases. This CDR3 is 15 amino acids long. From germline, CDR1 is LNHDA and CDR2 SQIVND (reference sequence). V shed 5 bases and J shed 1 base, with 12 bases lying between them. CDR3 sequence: CASSWTHKSNQPQHF. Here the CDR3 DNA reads TGTGCCAGTAGTTGGACACATAAAAGCAATCAGCCCCAGCATTTT.

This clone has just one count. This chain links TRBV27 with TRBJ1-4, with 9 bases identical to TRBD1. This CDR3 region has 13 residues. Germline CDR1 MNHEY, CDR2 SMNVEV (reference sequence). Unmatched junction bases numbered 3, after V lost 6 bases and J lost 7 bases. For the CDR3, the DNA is TGTGCCAGCAGCACAGGGGGCAGTGAAAAACTGTTTTTT. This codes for CASSTGGSEKLFF. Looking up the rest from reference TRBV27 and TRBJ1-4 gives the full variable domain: EAQVTQNPRYLITVTGKKLTVTCSQNMNHEYMSWYRQDPGLGLRQIYYSMNVEVTDKGDVPEGYKVSRKEKRNFPLILESPSPNQTSLYFCASSTGGSEKLFFGSGTQLSVL.